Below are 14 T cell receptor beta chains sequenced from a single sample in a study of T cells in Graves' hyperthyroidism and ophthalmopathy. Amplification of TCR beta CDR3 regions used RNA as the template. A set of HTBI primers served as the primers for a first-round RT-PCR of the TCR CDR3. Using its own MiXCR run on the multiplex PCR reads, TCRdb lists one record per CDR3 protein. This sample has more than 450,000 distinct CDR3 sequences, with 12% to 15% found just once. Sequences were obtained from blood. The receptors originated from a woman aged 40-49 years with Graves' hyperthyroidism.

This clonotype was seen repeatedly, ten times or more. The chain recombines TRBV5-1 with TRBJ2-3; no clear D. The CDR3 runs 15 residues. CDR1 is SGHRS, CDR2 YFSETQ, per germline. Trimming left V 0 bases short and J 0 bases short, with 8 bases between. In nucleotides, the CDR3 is TGCGCCAGCAGCTTGGATTACCCTAGCACAGATACGCAGTATTTT. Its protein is CASSLDYPSTDTQYF.

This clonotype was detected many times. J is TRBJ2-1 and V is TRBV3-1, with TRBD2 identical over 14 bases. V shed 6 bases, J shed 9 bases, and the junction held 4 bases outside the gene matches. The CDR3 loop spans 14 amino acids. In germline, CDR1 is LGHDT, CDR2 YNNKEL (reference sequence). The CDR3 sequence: CASSPGLAGVEQFF. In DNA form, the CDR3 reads TGTGCCAGCAGTCCGGGACTAGCGGGAGTTGAGCAGTTCTTC.

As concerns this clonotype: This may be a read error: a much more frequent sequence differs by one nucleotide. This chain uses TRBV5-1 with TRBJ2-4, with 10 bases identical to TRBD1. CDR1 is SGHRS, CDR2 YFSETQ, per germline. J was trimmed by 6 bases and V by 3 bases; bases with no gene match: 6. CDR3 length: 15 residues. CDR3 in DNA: TGCGCCAGCAGCTCCGGACAGGGGGGTACAAACATTCAGTACTTC. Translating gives CASSSGQGGTNIQYF.

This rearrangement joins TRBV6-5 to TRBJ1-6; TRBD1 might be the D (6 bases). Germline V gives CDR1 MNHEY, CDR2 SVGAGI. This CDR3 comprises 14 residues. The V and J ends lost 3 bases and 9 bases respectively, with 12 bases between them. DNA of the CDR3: TGTGCCAGCAGTTATAGGACAGACACTTCACCCCTCCACTTT. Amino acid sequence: CASSYRTDTSPLHF.

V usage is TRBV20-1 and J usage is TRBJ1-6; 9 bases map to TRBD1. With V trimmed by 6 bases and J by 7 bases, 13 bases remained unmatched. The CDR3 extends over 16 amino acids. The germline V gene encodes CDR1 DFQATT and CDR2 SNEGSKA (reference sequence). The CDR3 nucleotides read TGCAGTGCGCGTGATAACAGGGGGCTTCGGAATTCACCCCTCCACTTT. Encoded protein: CSARDNRGLRNSPLHF.

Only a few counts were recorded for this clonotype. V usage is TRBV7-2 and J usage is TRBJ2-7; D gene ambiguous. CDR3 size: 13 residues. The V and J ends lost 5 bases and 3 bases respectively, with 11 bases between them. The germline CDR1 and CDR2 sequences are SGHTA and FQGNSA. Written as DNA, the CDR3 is TGTGCCAGCAGCCCGGCCGTCCTCTACGAGCAGTACTTC. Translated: CASSPAVLYEQYF.

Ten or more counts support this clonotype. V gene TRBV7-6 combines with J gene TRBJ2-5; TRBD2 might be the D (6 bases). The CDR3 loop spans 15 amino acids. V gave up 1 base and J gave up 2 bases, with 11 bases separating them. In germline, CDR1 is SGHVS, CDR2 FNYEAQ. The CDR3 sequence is CASSLGPSVQETQYF. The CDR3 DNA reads TGTGCCAGCAGCTTAGGGCCTAGCGTACAAGAGACCCAGTACTTC.

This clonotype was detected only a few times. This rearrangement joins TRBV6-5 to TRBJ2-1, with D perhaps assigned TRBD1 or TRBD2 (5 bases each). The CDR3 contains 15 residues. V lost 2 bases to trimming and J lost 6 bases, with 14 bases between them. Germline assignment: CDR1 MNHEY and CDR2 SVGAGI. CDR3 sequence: CASSYVRDPPNEQFF. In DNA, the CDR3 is TGTGCCAGCAGTTACGTCCGGGACCCACCCAATGAGCAGTTCTTC.

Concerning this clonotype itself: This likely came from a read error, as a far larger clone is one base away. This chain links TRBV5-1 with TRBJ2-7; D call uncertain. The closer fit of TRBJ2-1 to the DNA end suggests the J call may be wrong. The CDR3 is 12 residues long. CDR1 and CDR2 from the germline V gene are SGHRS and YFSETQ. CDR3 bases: TGCGCCAGCAGCTTGTCCGTCTACGAGCAGTTCTTC. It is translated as CASSLSVYEQFF.

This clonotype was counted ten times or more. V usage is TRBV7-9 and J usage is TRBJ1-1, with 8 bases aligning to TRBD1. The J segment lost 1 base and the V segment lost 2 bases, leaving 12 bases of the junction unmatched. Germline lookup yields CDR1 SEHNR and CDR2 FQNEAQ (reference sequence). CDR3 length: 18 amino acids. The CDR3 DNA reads TGTGCCAGCAGCTTACTTACGTCAGGGGGCTCGGGGAACACTGAAGCTTTCTTT. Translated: CASSLLTSGGSGNTEAFF.

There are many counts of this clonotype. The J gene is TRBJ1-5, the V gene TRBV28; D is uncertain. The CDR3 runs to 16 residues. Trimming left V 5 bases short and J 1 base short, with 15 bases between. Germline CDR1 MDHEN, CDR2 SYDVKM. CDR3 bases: TGTGCCAGCAGTCATCGATCGCTCTTCAGCAATCAGCCCCAGCATTTT. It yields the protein CASSHRSLFSNQPQHF.

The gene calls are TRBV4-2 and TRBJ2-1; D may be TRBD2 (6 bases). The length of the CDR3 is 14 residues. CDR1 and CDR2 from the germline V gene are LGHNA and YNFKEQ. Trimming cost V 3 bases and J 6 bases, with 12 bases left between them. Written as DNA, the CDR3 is TGTGCCAGCAGCCATACCACTAGCTCCAATGAGCAGTTCTTC. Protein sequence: CASSHTTSSNEQFF.

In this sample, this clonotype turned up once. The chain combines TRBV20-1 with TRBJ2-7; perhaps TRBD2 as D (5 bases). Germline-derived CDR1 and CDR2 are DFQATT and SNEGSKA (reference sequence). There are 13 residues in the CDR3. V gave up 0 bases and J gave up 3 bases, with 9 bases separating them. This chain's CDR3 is CSARDVRDYEQYF. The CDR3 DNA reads TGCAGTGCTAGAGATGTCCGGGACTACGAGCAGTACTTC.

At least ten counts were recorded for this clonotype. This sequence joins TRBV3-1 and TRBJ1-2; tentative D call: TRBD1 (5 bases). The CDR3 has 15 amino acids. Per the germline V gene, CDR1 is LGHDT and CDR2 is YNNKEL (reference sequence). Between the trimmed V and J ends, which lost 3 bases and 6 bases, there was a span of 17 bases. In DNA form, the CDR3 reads TGTGCCAGCAGCCACAGGGACCTCCTAGGGGATGGCTACACCTTC. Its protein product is CASSHRDLLGDGYTF.